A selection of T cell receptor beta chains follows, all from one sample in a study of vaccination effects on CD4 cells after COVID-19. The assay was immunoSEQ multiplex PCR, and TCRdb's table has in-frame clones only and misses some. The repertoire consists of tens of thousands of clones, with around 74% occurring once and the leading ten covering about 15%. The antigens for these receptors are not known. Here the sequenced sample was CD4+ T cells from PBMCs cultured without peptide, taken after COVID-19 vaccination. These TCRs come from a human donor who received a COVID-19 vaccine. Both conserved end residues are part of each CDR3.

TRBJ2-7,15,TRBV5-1,CASSLGWTANYEQYF
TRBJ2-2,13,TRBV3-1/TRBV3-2,CASSQYRGGELFF
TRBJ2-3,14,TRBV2,CASSDGLLTDTQYF
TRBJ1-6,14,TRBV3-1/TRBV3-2,CASSSGQKNSPLHF
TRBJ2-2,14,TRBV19,CASGDRINTGELFF
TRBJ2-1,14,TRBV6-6,CASKTTGGVNEQFF
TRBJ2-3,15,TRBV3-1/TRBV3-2,CASSHGVPPRDTQYF
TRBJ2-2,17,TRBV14,CASSQGLAEFKTGELFF
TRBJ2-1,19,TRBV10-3,CAISQIPRSDRGRYNEQFF
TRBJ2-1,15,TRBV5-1,CASSLGDYSYNEQFF
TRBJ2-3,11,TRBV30,CAWDDRWGQYF
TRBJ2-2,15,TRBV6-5,CASRDGQGVTGELFF
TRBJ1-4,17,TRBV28,CASSSYGRGQANEKLFF
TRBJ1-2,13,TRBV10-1,CASSEQGAGGYTF
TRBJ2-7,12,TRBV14,CASSQVRTEQYF
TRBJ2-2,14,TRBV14,CASRPGTNTGELFF
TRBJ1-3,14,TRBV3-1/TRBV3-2,CASSRDTSGNTIYF
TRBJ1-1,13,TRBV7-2,CASRGLRNTEAFF
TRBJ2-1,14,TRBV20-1,CSASGSGGLYEQFF
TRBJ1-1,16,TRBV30,CAWSVGGAVRNTEAFF
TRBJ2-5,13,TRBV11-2,CASRNSGGETQYF
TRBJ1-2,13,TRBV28,CASSGTGAQGYTF
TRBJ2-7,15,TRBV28,CASSLGGRSSYEQYF
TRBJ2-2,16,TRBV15,CATSRDINKGTGELFF
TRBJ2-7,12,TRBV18,CASSPNNREQYF
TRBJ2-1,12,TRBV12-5,CASGRGLGEQFF
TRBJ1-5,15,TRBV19,CASSPRQGYNQPQHF
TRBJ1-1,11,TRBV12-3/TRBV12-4,CASSPRMEAFF
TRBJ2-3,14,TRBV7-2,CASSPGPFTDTQYF
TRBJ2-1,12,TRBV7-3,CASSLEGNEQFF
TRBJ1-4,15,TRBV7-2,CASSLAAGGEEKLFF
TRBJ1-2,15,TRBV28,CASSLYIGDRDGYTF
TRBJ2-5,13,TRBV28,CASSLRGGETQYF
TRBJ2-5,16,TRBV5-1,CASSLGTAFSQETQYF
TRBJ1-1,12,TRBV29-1,CSVARGYTEAFF
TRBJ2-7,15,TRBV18,CASSTLGQGSYEQYF
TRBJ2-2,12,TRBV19,CASATGAGELFF
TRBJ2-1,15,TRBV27,CASSLLAGVGNEQFF
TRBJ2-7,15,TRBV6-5,CASSYGQQASYEQYF
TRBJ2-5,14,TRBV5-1,CASSPIRVQETQYF